One and the same sample provided the 3 T cell receptor beta chains below, sequenced in a study of blood T cell repertoires in COVID-19. The protocol was immunoSEQ multiplex PCR, while the TCRdb copy is restricted to in-frame clones and leaves out a portion. In the table there are about 60,000 clones, about 82% of which are singletons. Sequencing was done on a sample of PBMCs or T cells enriched from blood (not recorded which). The receptors come from a woman between 35 and 50 years old with acute COVID-19.

The chain combines TRBV3-1 (or the pseudogene TRBV3-2) with TRBJ1-2; 8 nucleotides line up with TRBD1. The germline CDR1 and CDR2 sequences are LGHDT and YNNKEL (reference sequence). This CDR3 is 16 amino acids long. The J segment lost 2 bases and the V segment lost 4 bases, leaving 9 bases of the junction unmatched. CDR3 in amino acids: CASSPYGDRNNYGYTF. For the CDR3, the DNA is TGTGCCAGCAGCCCTTACGGGGACAGGAACAACTATGGCTACACCTTC.

The J gene is TRBJ1-5, the V gene TRBV19, with D unclear. This CDR3 region has 15 residues. Germline V lookup: CDR1 LNHDA, CDR2 SQIVND (reference sequence). Trimming shortened V by 2 bases and J by 0 bases, and 8 bases separated the two germline ends. The CDR3 sequence is CASSITKNSNQPQHF. In DNA, the CDR3 is TGTGCCAGTAGTATAACAAAGAATAGCAATCAGCCCCAGCATTTT.

The rearrangement links TRBV2 to TRBJ2-1; D may be TRBD2 (6 bases). Germline V gene lookup returns CDR1 SNHLY and CDR2 FYNNEI. V was trimmed by 4 bases and J by 4 bases, leaving 14 bases between them. The CDR3 covers 15 residues. The CDR3 DNA is TGTGCCAGCAGTGTTAAAGCGGGCACGTACAATGAGCAGTTCTTC. Residues: CASSVKAGTYNEQFF. Complete variable domain (other parts from reference TRBV2 and TRBJ2-1): EPEVTQTPSHQVTQMGQEVILRCVPISNHLYFYWYRQILGQKVEFLVSFYNNEISEKSEIFDDQFSVERPDGSNFTLKIRSTKLEDSAMYFCASSVKAGTYNEQFFGPGTRLTVL.